Listed below are T cell receptor beta chains from one sample, sequenced in a study of blood T cell repertoires in COVID-19. Sequenced by immunoSEQ multiplex PCR; TCRdb stores in-frame clones only, minus some. The sample gives fewer than 65,000 clones, 86% of which show up once; 1.3% is in the top ten. Sequenced: peripheral blood. The receptors shown here come from an elderly woman with acute or convalescent COVID-19. CDR3s include the opening cysteine and the closing phenylalanine or tryptophan. Fields, in order: V gene, D gene, clone size, J gene, CDR3 DNA, CDR3 protein. The D gene is left open where the match is weak. For some rows the clone size is stated as once, few or many, or as a class when expanded; others skip it.

V gene: TRBV9; D gene: -; clone size: few; J gene: TRBJ2-2; CDR3 DNA: TGTGCCAGCAGCGAAGGTTGGGGCGCCGGGGAGCTGTTTTTT; CDR3 protein: CASSEGWGAGELFF
V gene: TRBV5-4; D gene: -; clone size: -; J gene: TRBJ1-2; CDR3 DNA: TGTGCCAGCAGCTTGGCACAGGCTGGCTACACCTTC; CDR3 protein: CASSLAQAGYTF
V gene: TRBV10-3; D gene: -; clone size: once; J gene: TRBJ1-6; CDR3 DNA: TGTGCCATCAGAGAACAGGGCCGAAATTCACCCCTCCACTTT; CDR3 protein: CAIREQGRNSPLHF
V gene: TRBV7-2; D gene: -; clone size: -; J gene: TRBJ1-2; CDR3 DNA: TGTGCCAGCAGCTACCAAGGGGTCAATGGCTACACCTTC; CDR3 protein: CASSYQGVNGYTF
V gene: TRBV5-3; D gene: -; clone size: -; J gene: TRBJ2-7; CDR3 DNA: TGTGCCAGAAGCTTATTTTTCGAGAGGCCCTACGAGCAGTACTTC; CDR3 protein: CARSLFFERPYEQYF
V gene: TRBV19; D gene: -; clone size: once; J gene: TRBJ1-1; CDR3 DNA: TGTGCCAGTAGTACTAGACAGGCCCTGAACGAAGCTTTCTTT; CDR3 protein: CASSTRQALNEAFF
V gene: TRBV7-2; D gene: TRBD1; clone size: -; J gene: TRBJ2-1; CDR3 DNA: TGTGCCAGCAGCTTAGAAAGGACAGGGGACAAGGGTGAGCAGTTCTTC; CDR3 protein: CASSLERTGDKGEQFF
V gene: TRBV5-4; D gene: TRBD2; clone size: -; J gene: TRBJ2-7; CDR3 DNA: TGTGCCAGCAGCTGGGGACTAGCGGGGACCTACGAGCAGTACTTC; CDR3 protein: CASSWGLAGTYEQYF
V gene: TRBV5-1; D gene: TRBD1; clone size: -; J gene: TRBJ2-5; CDR3 DNA: TGCGCCAGCAGCTTGACCGGGACAGGGGAACCGGAGACCCAGTACTTC; CDR3 protein: CASSLTGTGEPETQYF
V gene: TRBV6-5; D gene: -; clone size: -; J gene: TRBJ2-7; CDR3 DNA: TGTGCCAGCAGTTACGGGGAGTGGTACGAGCAGTACTTC; CDR3 protein: CASSYGEWYEQYF
V gene: TRBV7-2; D gene: -; clone size: -; J gene: TRBJ1-2; CDR3 DNA: TGTGCCAGCAGCCCCCGGGACTATGGCTACACCTTC; CDR3 protein: CASSPRDYGYTF
V gene: TRBV11-3; D gene: TRBD2; clone size: -; J gene: TRBJ2-1; CDR3 DNA: TGTGCCAGCAGCTTAGTCAGACTAGCGCGAAGCGCCAGCTCCTACAATGAGCAGTTCTTC; CDR3 protein: CASSLVRLARSASSYNEQFF
V gene: TRBV7-3; D gene: -; clone size: -; J gene: TRBJ2-5; CDR3 DNA: TGTGCCAGCAGCTTAGGGATCGGGGGGACCCAGTACTTC; CDR3 protein: CASSLGIGGTQYF
V gene: TRBV18; D gene: TRBD1; clone size: -; J gene: TRBJ1-1; CDR3 DNA: TGTGCCAGCTCGAAGGGACAGGTGGCCCTGGGGGCTTTCTTT; CDR3 protein: CASSKGQVALGAFF
V gene: TRBV7-9; D gene: -; clone size: -; J gene: TRBJ2-1; CDR3 DNA: TGTGCCAGCAGCTCTACCGGGACTCACAATGAGCAGTTCTTC; CDR3 protein: CASSSTGTHNEQFF
V gene: TRBV19; D gene: -; clone size: -; J gene: TRBJ1-1; CDR3 DNA: TGTGCCAGTAACGGGGATCTAGGCACTGAAGCTTTCTTT; CDR3 protein: CASNGDLGTEAFF
V gene: TRBV29-1; D gene: -; clone size: -; J gene: TRBJ1-2; CDR3 DNA: TGCAGCGTTGATGGCAGGGAACGCTATGGCTACACCTTC; CDR3 protein: CSVDGRERYGYTF
V gene: TRBV27; D gene: TRBD1; clone size: once; J gene: TRBJ2-7; CDR3 DNA: TGTGCCAGCAGAACAGGACAGGGTCCGTACGAGCAGTACTTC; CDR3 protein: CASRTGQGPYEQYF
V gene: TRBV6-1; D gene: -; clone size: -; J gene: TRBJ1-1; CDR3 DNA: TGTGCCAGCAGTGAAGTTTTTGGGCAGGTGAACACTGAAGCTTTCTTT; CDR3 protein: CASSEVFGQVNTEAFF
V gene: TRBV28; D gene: TRBD1; clone size: -; J gene: TRBJ2-7; CDR3 DNA: TGTGCCAGCAGTTCCACGGGACAGGGGGCCTACGAGCAGTACTTC; CDR3 protein: CASSSTGQGAYEQYF
V gene: TRBV3-1/TRBV3-2; D gene: TRBD1; clone size: -; J gene: TRBJ1-5; CDR3 DNA: TGTGCCAGCAGCCAAGCCGGGACAGGGAATCAGCCCCAGCATTTT; CDR3 protein: CASSQAGTGNQPQHF
V gene: TRBV5-1; D gene: -; clone size: few; J gene: TRBJ2-1; CDR3 DNA: TGCGCCAGCAGCCGTGGAGGACGGGGTCGTCGTGAGGATGAGCAGTTCTTC; CDR3 protein: CASSRGGRGRREDEQFF
V gene: TRBV18; D gene: -; clone size: -; J gene: TRBJ1-4; CDR3 DNA: TGTGCCAGCTCACCGGGGGCGGCTGAGAATGAAAAACTGTTTTTT; CDR3 protein: CASSPGAAENEKLFF
V gene: TRBV12-3/TRBV12-4; D gene: -; clone size: -; J gene: TRBJ1-1; CDR3 DNA: TGTGCCAGCATTATACAGGGAGATGAAGCTTTCTTT; CDR3 protein: CASIIQGDEAFF
V gene: TRBV5-1; D gene: -; clone size: -; J gene: TRBJ2-2; CDR3 DNA: TGCGCCAGCAGCCGTATCCCAGGGGGGCCGAACACCGGGGAGCTGTTTTTT; CDR3 protein: CASSRIPGGPNTGELFF
V gene: TRBV6-5; D gene: -; clone size: -; J gene: TRBJ1-5; CDR3 DNA: TGTGCCAGCAGCGCACCTCGGGGGAGCAATCAGCCCCAGCATTTT; CDR3 protein: CASSAPRGSNQPQHF
V gene: TRBV7-3; D gene: TRBD1; clone size: -; J gene: TRBJ1-1; CDR3 DNA: TGTGCCAGCAGCCGACTAGGACAGGACACTGAAGCTTTCTTT; CDR3 protein: CASSRLGQDTEAFF
V gene: TRBV7-9; D gene: TRBD1; clone size: -; J gene: TRBJ1-4; CDR3 DNA: TGTGCCAGCAGCCCCGGGACAGGGAATGAAAAACTGTTTTTT; CDR3 protein: CASSPGTGNEKLFF
V gene: TRBV11-2; D gene: TRBD1; clone size: -; J gene: TRBJ2-7; CDR3 DNA: TGTGCCAGCAGCCTCGGGACAGCCAACTACGAGCAGTACTTC; CDR3 protein: CASSLGTANYEQYF
V gene: TRBV10-3; D gene: TRBD1; clone size: -; J gene: TRBJ1-5; CDR3 DNA: TGTGCCATCGGGGGACAGGGGGCCAGTGTGAACAATCAGCCCCAGCATTTT; CDR3 protein: CAIGGQGASVNNQPQHF
V gene: TRBV7-8; D gene: TRBD1; clone size: -; J gene: TRBJ1-2; CDR3 DNA: TGTGCCAGCAGCTTAGTCCGGACAGGGGGTAACTATGGCTACACCTTC; CDR3 protein: CASSLVRTGGNYGYTF
V gene: TRBV28; D gene: TRBD2; clone size: -; J gene: TRBJ2-3; CDR3 DNA: TGTGCCAGCGTACAGGGATCTATACTAGCGGGGGGGTCTCATACGCAGTATTTT; CDR3 protein: CASVQGSILAGGSHTQYF
V gene: TRBV10-3; D gene: -; clone size: -; J gene: TRBJ2-5; CDR3 DNA: TGTGCCATCAGTGAGAGACAGGGACTCAAAGAGACCCAGTACTTC; CDR3 protein: CAISERQGLKETQYF
V gene: TRBV7-2; D gene: -; clone size: -; J gene: TRBJ2-3; CDR3 DNA: TGTGTCAGCAGGCAGGGGCTTCTCACAGATACGCAGTATTTT; CDR3 protein: CVSRQGLLTDTQYF
V gene: TRBV2; D gene: TRBD1; clone size: -; J gene: TRBJ1-6; CDR3 DNA: TGTGCCAGCCGAGAGGGGACAGGACATAATTCACCCCTCCACTTT; CDR3 protein: CASREGTGHNSPLHF
V gene: TRBV7-6; D gene: TRBD1; clone size: -; J gene: TRBJ2-2; CDR3 DNA: TGTGCCAGCAGCCAGGGACAGGGAGGGGCCGGGGAGCTGTTTTTT; CDR3 protein: CASSQGQGGAGELFF
V gene: TRBV25-1; D gene: -; clone size: -; J gene: TRBJ1-2; CDR3 DNA: TGTGCCAGCAGTGAACAGGCCCTCACAGGGCTGGGCTACACCTTC; CDR3 protein: CASSEQALTGLGYTF
V gene: TRBV9; D gene: TRBD1; clone size: -; J gene: TRBJ2-1; CDR3 DNA: TGTGCCAGCAGCGTCCGGGACAGGGGGCCAGGCAATGAGCAGTTCTTC; CDR3 protein: CASSVRDRGPGNEQFF
V gene: TRBV7-6; D gene: -; clone size: -; J gene: TRBJ1-2; CDR3 DNA: TGTGCCAGCAGCTTAGCTGCAGGCCAGAACTATGGCTACACCTTC; CDR3 protein: CASSLAAGQNYGYTF
V gene: TRBV3-1/TRBV3-2; D gene: -; clone size: once; J gene: TRBJ1-4; CDR3 DNA: TGTGCCAGCAGCCAAGATAGCGGGCTCCGAGAAAAACTGTTTTTT; CDR3 protein: CASSQDSGLREKLFF
V gene: TRBV7-2; D gene: -; clone size: -; J gene: TRBJ2-7; CDR3 DNA: TGTGCCAGCAGCTCGTTTGAGGGGGGGGTCGAGCAGTACTTC; CDR3 protein: CASSSFEGGVEQYF
V gene: TRBV29-1; D gene: -; clone size: -; J gene: TRBJ2-3; CDR3 DNA: TGCAGCGGATCGGACACTCAGGATCCAGATACGCAGTATTTT; CDR3 protein: CSGSDTQDPDTQYF
V gene: TRBV5-1; D gene: TRBD1; clone size: few; J gene: TRBJ2-5; CDR3 DNA: TGCGCCAGCAGCCCGGGACAGGGGCGGGAGACCCAGTACTTC; CDR3 protein: CASSPGQGRETQYF
V gene: TRBV6-5; D gene: TRBD2; clone size: -; J gene: TRBJ2-7; CDR3 DNA: TGTGCCAGCAACCCTCTAGCGGGTTCCTACGAGCAGTACTTC; CDR3 protein: CASNPLAGSYEQYF
V gene: TRBV10-3; D gene: TRBD1; clone size: few; J gene: TRBJ2-5; CDR3 DNA: TGTGCCATCAGTGAATCGAGGGGGCGGGAGACCCAGTACTTC; CDR3 protein: CAISESRGRETQYF
V gene: TRBV19; D gene: -; clone size: -; J gene: TRBJ1-5; CDR3 DNA: TGTGCCAGTAGTACATACTTGGATCAGCCCCAGCATTTT; CDR3 protein: CASSTYLDQPQHF
V gene: TRBV19; D gene: -; clone size: many; J gene: TRBJ2-1; CDR3 DNA: TGTGCCAGTAGTCCCGTCCTTCTCCCGAGGGAAAACAATGAGCAGTTCTTC; CDR3 protein: CASSPVLLPRENNEQFF
V gene: TRBV10-1; D gene: -; clone size: -; J gene: TRBJ2-1; CDR3 DNA: TGCGCCAGCAGTGAACAGGGATTCAAAGAGCAGTTCTTC; CDR3 protein: CASSEQGFKEQFF
V gene: TRBV3-1/TRBV3-2; D gene: -; clone size: -; J gene: TRBJ2-1; CDR3 DNA: TGTGCCAGCAGCCACCGGCAGGGCGGTTTCGGTGAGCAGTTCTTC; CDR3 protein: CASSHRQGGFGEQFF
V gene: TRBV6-5; D gene: TRBD1; clone size: -; J gene: TRBJ1-2; CDR3 DNA: TGTGCCAGCGAAACTAACCCGGACAGGGGGAATGGCTACACCTTC; CDR3 protein: CASETNPDRGNGYTF
V gene: TRBV18; D gene: TRBD1; clone size: -; J gene: TRBJ1-2; CDR3 DNA: TGTGCCAGCTCTGAGGACAGGGCCTATGGCTACACCTTC; CDR3 protein: CASSEDRAYGYTF
V gene: TRBV5-1; D gene: TRBD2; clone size: once; J gene: TRBJ2-7; CDR3 DNA: TGCGCCAGCAGCTTGGCCAACCGGGGGGTATCCTACGAGCAGTACTTC; CDR3 protein: CASSLANRGVSYEQYF
V gene: TRBV3-1/TRBV3-2; D gene: -; clone size: -; J gene: TRBJ1-2; CDR3 DNA: TGTGCCAGCAGCCCTCAGGGTCCCCTCTATGGCTACACCTTC; CDR3 protein: CASSPQGPLYGYTF
V gene: TRBV5-6; D gene: -; clone size: -; J gene: TRBJ2-1; CDR3 DNA: TGTGCCAGCAGCTTGCGGAATGAGCAGTTCTTC; CDR3 protein: CASSLRNEQFF
V gene: TRBV5-1; D gene: -; clone size: -; J gene: TRBJ2-7; CDR3 DNA: TGCGCCAGCAGCCAAGCACAGAGCTACGAGCAGTACTTC; CDR3 protein: CASSQAQSYEQYF